The 30 T cell receptor beta chains reported below all come from one sample, sequenced in a study of T-cell reconstitution after alpha-beta-depleted transplantation in children. Preparation of the TCRbeta library involved a method that used unique molecular identifiers. TCRdb analysed the PCR reads with MiXCR anew, one entry per CDR3 protein. Seen here are more than 550,000 distinct CDR3 sequences, about 10% observed once, and the top ten hold less than 5%. Specimen: PBMCs from the stem cell graft donor, collected from the stem cell graft. These receptor sequences come from a human donor who donated a stem cell graft to a child with acute myeloid leukemia.

The table lists this clonotype with many counts. The chain combines TRBV14 with TRBJ2-7, with D possibly being TRBD1 (5 bases). CDR1 and CDR2 (germline): SGHDN, FVKESK. V lost 0 bases, J lost 4 bases, and 10 bases lay in between. The CDR3 loop spans 14 amino acids. The CDR3 nucleotides read TGTGCCAGCAGCCAAGATATCTCAGGGTACGAGCAGTACTTC. This codes for CASSQDISGYEQYF.

This clonotype was seen only a few times. The chain couples TRBV12-3 or TRBV12-4 to TRBJ1-4; no clear D. V was shortened by 6 bases and J by 8 bases, with 13 bases between the two germline ends. The CDR3 totals 13 residues. The CDR3 sequence: CASSPRVVEKLFF. The CDR3 DNA reads as TGTGCCAGCAGCCCGCGGGTGGTGGAAAAACTGTTTTTT.

This clonotype was seen a handful of times. The chain has TRBV7-2 and TRBJ2-7, with 13 bases that match TRBD2. The CDR3 totals 15 residues. CDR1 SGHTA and CDR2 FQGNSA come from the germline V gene. Trimming took 5 bases from V and 6 from J; bases not matched to a gene: 7. CDR3 in DNA: TGTGCCAGCAGCGCACTAGCGGGAGGGTCCAGCGAGCAGTACTTC. It translates to CASSALAGGSSEQYF.

This clonotype appeared a single time. The rearrangement uses TRBV27 and TRBJ2-4, with D perhaps given as TRBD1 or TRBD2 (6 bases each). This CDR3 is 12 amino acids long. Germline V gives CDR1 MNHEY, CDR2 SMNVEV (reference sequence). V was trimmed by 10 bases and J by 5 bases, leaving 12 bases between them. CDR3 nucleotide sequence: TGTGCCACGGGGGCCGGCGAAAACATTCAGTACTTC. Its protein product is CATGAGENIQYF.

This chain joins TRBV4-3 and TRBJ2-4; 7 bases are a match to TRBD1. From germline, CDR1 is LGHNA and CDR2 YSLEER. V lost 2 bases, J lost 8 bases, and 6 bases stayed unmatched. The length of the CDR3 is 14 residues. CDR3 nucleotides: TGCGCCAGCAGCCAATATACAGGGGAGTACATTCAGTACTTC. The encoded protein is CASSQYTGEYIQYF.

This clonotype showed up just a few times. The chain carries TRBV7-9 and TRBJ2-6; D remains ambiguous. CDR3 size: 10 residues. Trimming removed 5 bases from V and 11 bases from J, with 4 bases in between. Germline CDR1 and CDR2: SEHNR and FQNEAQ (reference sequence). DNA for the CDR3: TGTGCCAGCAGCCAGTACGTCCTGACTTTC. This sequence encodes CASSQYVLTF.

This clonotype was seen more than once but under ten times. V gene TRBV4-3 combines with J gene TRBJ1-1; D gene unclear. This CDR3 comprises 18 residues. CDR1 and CDR2 (germline): LGHNA, YSLEER. V was cut by 0 bases and J by 1 base, with 18 bases left in between. In nucleotides, the CDR3 is TGCGCCAGCAGCCAAGATTTCGGAGGGATGGCGGCGAACACTGAAGCTTTCTTT. Translated, it gives CASSQDFGGMAANTEAFF.

This clonotype was detected a few times. V and J are TRBV7-3 and TRBJ2-7; tentatively, D is TRBD1 or TRBD2 (5 bases each). The CDR3 covers 15 residues. V dropped 5 bases and J dropped 4 bases, with 18 bases sitting between them. In germline, CDR1 is SGHTA, CDR2 FQGTGA. DNA of the CDR3: TGTGCCAGCAGCCCCCGCGCAGGGAGAGGTTACGAGCAGTACTTC. It encodes CASSPRAGRGYEQYF.

This clonotype was seen more than once but under ten times. This sequence joins TRBV5-1 and TRBJ2-1, with 8 bases aligning to TRBD2. The V gene's germline CDR1 is SGHRS and CDR2 YFSETQ. The CDR3 has 19 residues. V trimming: 4 bases; J trimming: 0 bases; junction bases outside the gene matches: 15. CDR3 sequence: CASSPGSGTGVGSYNEQFF. CDR3 sequence (DNA): TGCGCCAGCAGCCCTGGTAGCGGGACCGGGGTAGGCTCCTACAATGAGCAGTTCTTC.

The chain uses TRBV28 and TRBJ1-3, with D perhaps matching TRBD1 (5 bases). The V and J ends lost 5 bases and 9 bases respectively, with 11 bases between them. There are 12 residues in the CDR3. Germline V gene data show CDR1 as MDHEN and CDR2 as SYDVKM. CDR3 loop: CASSLPGRTIYF. Here the CDR3 DNA reads TGTGCCAGCAGTCTCCCAGGGCGCACCATATATTTT.

This clonotype showed up just a few times. The rearrangement joins TRBV7-3 to TRBJ1-3; 8 bases align to TRBD1. Germline loops: CDR1 SGHTA, CDR2 FQGTGA. V dropped 5 bases and J dropped 3; count of bases not matched to a gene: 6. The CDR3 length is 15 residues. CDR3 nucleotide sequence: TGTGCCAGCAGCGAGACAGGGGCGGGTGGAAACACCATATATTTT. Protein: CASSETGAGGNTIYF.

The chain uses TRBV5-4 and TRBJ2-1, with 8 bases aligning to TRBD2. V gave up 0 bases and J gave up 7 bases; unmatched junction bases: 9. Germline values: CDR1 SGHNT, CDR2 YYREEE (reference sequence). The CDR3 runs to 16 residues. The CDR3 here is CASSLGPAGVENEQFF. CDR3 coding DNA: TGTGCCAGCAGCTTGGGGCCAGCGGGAGTGGAGAATGAGCAGTTCTTC. The full variable domain, rest sourced from reference TRBV5-4 and TRBJ2-1, is ETGVTQSPTHLIKTRGQQVTLRCSSQSGHNTVSWYQQALGQGPQFIFQYYREEENGRGNFPPRFSGLQFPNYSSELNVNALELDDSALYLCASSLGPAGVENEQFFGPGTRLTVL.

This clonotype was detected many times. This chain links TRBV5-1 with TRBJ1-1; a weak D match, TRBD1 (6 bases). The CDR3 consists of 13 residues. Germline loops: CDR1 SGHRS, CDR2 YFSETQ. Deletions cut 2 bases from V and 6 bases from J, with 11 bases between. CDR3 sequence: CASSLSGAAEAFF. The CDR3 DNA reads as TGCGCCAGCAGCTTATCAGGGGCCGCTGAAGCTTTCTTT.

The chain couples TRBV9 to TRBJ2-5, with TRBD2 identical over 7 bases. The germline CDR1 and CDR2 sequences are SGDLS and YYNGEE. This CDR3 comprises 15 residues. V was pared by 3 bases and J by 2 bases, with 7 bases of the junction left unmatched. This CDR3 reads CASSERAGFQETQYF. The DNA of the CDR3 is TGTGCCAGCAGCGAGAGAGCGGGATTTCAAGAGACCCAGTACTTC.

This clonotype was picked up many times. The chain uses TRBV19 and TRBJ2-2; D ambiguous. Looked up from germline, CDR1 is LNHDA and CDR2 is SQIVND (reference sequence). With 7 bases removed from V and 8 bases from J, the gap between germline ends came to 14 bases. The CDR3 is 13 residues long. As DNA, the CDR3 is TGTGCCAGTACTCTGGTCCGTACTGGGGAGCTGTTTTTT. Translated: CASTLVRTGELFF. Supplemented by reference TRBV19 and TRBJ2-2, the full variable domain reads DGGITQSPKYLFRKEGQNVTLSCEQNLNHDAMYWYRQDPGQGLRLIYYSQIVNDFQKGDIAEGYSVSREKKESFPLTVTSAQKNPTAFYLCASTLVRTGELFFGEGSRLTVL.

This chain links TRBV28 with TRBJ2-1; weak D call: TRBD1 (5 bases). This CDR3 comprises 18 residues. Germline CDR1 and CDR2: MDHEN and SYDVKM. V was cut by 1 base and J by 5 bases, with 21 bases left in between. The CDR3 DNA sequence: TGTGCCAGCAGTTTATCCCCTGGGCTAGGGGCCCTCGACAATGAGCAGTTCTTC. Translating gives CASSLSPGLGALDNEQFF.

This clonotype was observed many times. As DNA, the CDR3 is TGCGCCAGCAGCTTGGAGGTCCCCTCCTATAATTCACCCCTCCACTTT. It encodes CASSLEVPSYNSPLHF. This sequence joins TRBV5-1 and TRBJ1-6; D is undetermined. Germline V gene sequence: CDR1 SGHRS, CDR2 YFSETQ. With 0 bases removed from V and 0 bases from J, the gap between germline ends came to 7 bases. The CDR3 loop spans 16 amino acids.

This clonotype was seen ten or more times. This sequence joins TRBV6-2 or TRBV6-3 and TRBJ2-7, with 7 positions matching TRBD1. The V gene's germline CDR1 is MNHEY and CDR2 SVGEGT. Germline trimming cut 0 bases from V and 3 bases from J; bases unmatched to any gene: 8. This CDR3 spans 16 amino acids. CDR3 residues: CASSYSKGARDYEQYF. DNA of the CDR3: TGTGCCAGCAGTTACTCGAAGGGGGCGCGTGACTACGAGCAGTACTTC.

This clonotype was picked up a small number of times. V is TRBV5-5 and J is TRBJ2-7, with D possibly being TRBD2 (7 bases). V was trimmed by 4 bases and J by 6 bases, leaving 14 bases between them. CDR3 length: 13 amino acids. Germline V gene sequence: CDR1 SGHKS, CDR2 YYEKEE (reference sequence). CDR3 coding DNA: TGTGCCAGCAGCCCCGGGGGGCCCCTCGAGCAGTACTTC. It specifies CASSPGGPLEQYF.

This chain connects TRBV6-5 to TRBJ2-2; TRBD2 matches 9 bases. Germline trimming cut 2 bases from V and 4 bases from J; bases unmatched to any gene: 8. The CDR3 is 17 amino acids. Germline-derived CDR1 and CDR2 are MNHEY and SVGAGI. CDR3 DNA sequence: TGTGCCAGCAGTTACAGGGTAGCGGGAGTCAGCACCGGGGAGCTGTTTTTT. Protein product: CASSYRVAGVSTGELFF.

The V call is TRBV12-3 or TRBV12-4, the J call TRBJ1-1; D not certain. The CDR3 extends over 13 amino acids. The V and J ends lost 1 base and 6 bases respectively, with 9 bases between them. The CDR3 spells CASSLGPGAEAFF. The CDR3 region has the DNA TGTGCCAGCAGTTTAGGCCCGGGAGCTGAAGCTTTCTTT.

The V call is TRBV5-1, the J call TRBJ2-5; possible D gene TRBD1, 5 bases. The ends were cut back, 6 bases at V and 3 bases at J, with 15 bases in the middle. This CDR3 has 14 amino acids. Looked up from germline, CDR1 is SGHRS and CDR2 is YFSETQ. The CDR3 loop is CASTPATVKETQYF. CDR3 sequence (DNA): TGCGCCAGCACCCCTGCGACAGTTAAAGAGACCCAGTACTTC.

This clonotype appeared many times. CDR3 sequence: CASSYGLATGYF. As DNA, the CDR3 is TGTGCCAGCAGCTATGGACTAGCTACCGGGTATTTT. The chain uses TRBV7-2 and TRBJ2-3, with 8 bases fitting TRBD2. Germline CDR1 reads SGHTA; CDR2 reads FQGNSA. This CDR3 has 12 amino acids. The trim removed 4 bases at V and 14 bases at J, leaving 8 bases unmatched.

This clonotype was counted at least ten times. The J gene is TRBJ1-5, the V gene TRBV25-1, with a weak D call TRBD1 (6 bases). Trimming took 2 bases from V and 0 from J, leaving 11 bases between them. The germline gives CDR1 MGHDK, CDR2 SYGVNS. The CDR3 consists of 16 residues. The CDR3 DNA reads TGTGCCAGCAGTGAACAGGACAGTTATAGCAATCAGCCCCAGCATTTT. Translation: CASSEQDSYSNQPQHF.

The chain combines TRBV5-1 with TRBJ2-7, with D possibly being TRBD2 (6 bases). Germline CDR1 SGHRS, CDR2 YFSETQ. The V gene lost 6 bases and the J gene lost 5 bases, with 24 bases spanning the gap. The CDR3 runs 16 residues. This CDR3 reads CASNRGVPGVNDEQYF. CDR3 DNA sequence: TGCGCCAGCAACCGCGGGGTCCCGGGGGTCAACGACGAGCAGTACTTC.

As concerns this clonotype: One junction end disagrees with the germline gene, perhaps due to a read error. The chain links TRBV4-1 to TRBJ2-7; 8 nucleotides align to TRBD2. The length of the CDR3 is 15 residues. Germline values: CDR1 MGHRA, CDR2 YSYEKL. CDR3 sequence (DNA): TGCGCCAGCAGCCAGCCGACTAGCGACTCCCACGAGCAGTACTTC. Translated: CASSQPTSDSHEQYF.

In this sample, this clonotype turned up a few times. The J gene is TRBJ2-3, the V gene TRBV29-1; TRBD2 matches 7 bases. V gave up 5 bases and J gave up 4 bases; unmatched junction bases: 6. The CDR3 consists of 13 residues. Germline V lookup: CDR1 SQVTM, CDR2 ANQGSEA. The CDR3 is CSVRGEGPDTQYF. The CDR3 DNA reads TGCAGCGTTCGGGGGGAGGGCCCAGATACGCAGTATTTT.

The CDR3 nucleotides read TGCAGTGCTAGGGACAGGGGTCGGTATGGCTACACCTTC. Protein sequence: CSARDRGRYGYTF. The rearrangement uses TRBV20-1 and TRBJ1-2, with 9 bases identical to TRBD1. Per germline, CDR1 DFQATT and CDR2 SNEGSKA (reference sequence). V was pared by 3 bases and J by 5 bases, with 4 bases of the junction left unmatched. This CDR3 has 13 residues.

This clonotype showed up many times. This chain connects TRBV29-1 to TRBJ1-1, with D unresolved. This CDR3 has 13 residues. CDR1 and CDR2 from the germline V gene are SQVTM and ANQGSEA. Trimming cost V 0 bases and J 1 base, with 6 bases left between them. DNA for the CDR3: TGCAGCGTTGAAGAACTGCCGAACACTGAAGCTTTCTTT. This translates into CSVEELPNTEAFF.

This clonotype was found many times. The rearrangement links TRBV4-3 to TRBJ2-2; no definite D call. Germline V gene sequence: CDR1 LGHNA, CDR2 YSLEER. V lost 8 bases and J lost 1, with 14 bases in between. The CDR3 has 15 amino acids. The CDR3 loop is CASRLSVGNTGELFF. CDR3 nucleotide sequence: TGCGCCAGCCGGCTCTCAGTGGGGAACACCGGGGAGCTGTTTTTT.